This T cell receptor beta chain was captured by sequencing in a study of monozygotic twins with inflammatory bowel disease (dated 2019 in TCRdb). Background on the whole study: The complete study included approximately 28 monozygotic twin pairs: 19 IBD-discordant Danish pairs and nine German pairs, of which four were IBD-concordant and five were IBD-discordant. Disease-associated traits were sought mainly through comparisons between IBD patients and their genetically identical healthy co-twins within discordant pairs. Each individual had, on average, about 151 000 unique TCRalpha sequences and 181 000 unique TCRbeta sequences available for analysis. What the research found in general, with its limitations: The analysis was unable to tell apart different T cell subtypes. Measured by the inverse Simpson index, TCRbeta repertoire diversity was lower in IBD patients than in their healthy co-twins. The results gave no support for a single strong signal or clonotype linked to IBD. No difference in repertoire similarity was observed between concordant and discordant twins, possibly owing to limited statistical power. Differing immunosuppressive treatments among patients may have added background noise and inter-individual variability to the repertoires. Compared with healthy twins, IBD patients shared fewer clonotypes with other individuals, and the difference was most pronounced in patients with signs of disease activity.

The protocol used for the library was 5' RACE. For each TCR library, around 3,800 ng of total RNA was used. For each sample, cDNA was synthesized in eight separate reactions using SMARTScribe reverse transcriptase. During cDNA synthesis, unique molecular identifiers containing a 6-nucleotide sample barcode were introduced by template switching. TCRalpha and TCRbeta cDNA was amplified by two nested PCRs of 16 and 9 cycles, with bead purification after each PCR. Before amplification, cDNA was treated with uracil DNA-glycosylase and purified using the QIAquick PCR purification kit. The second PCR added Illumina TruSeq-compatible adapters along with sample-specific barcodes. TapeStation and Qubit were used to check library quality and concentration, and around 5 ng of each library went into the pool. The pooled libraries were sequenced with 2 x 100 bp reads and custom sequencing primers on an Illumina HiSeq2500 single-index Rapid Run. Per the source publication's procedure: PCR and sequencing errors were corrected by UMI-based consensus assembly using MiGEC version 1.2.6. MiXCR version 2.1.1 was used for V(D)J alignment, clonotype assembly and CDR3 extraction. Normalisation of gene usage, clonotype sharing and MAIT/NKT TCR abundance was achieved by analysing the top 1000, 10 000 and 20 000 clonotypes per sample. After downsampling to 27 000 UMIs, diversity was calculated as the inverse Simpson index using the vegan R package. Statistical testing used paired Mann-Whitney U tests on the discordant twin pairs and applied Benjamini-Hochberg correction for multiple testing. Following reprocessing of the reads by TCRdb, the data hold one row per CDR3 protein sequence and no DNA is available. The V and J calls and clone size are TCRdb's, not the authors'. The table for this sample records about 210,000 distinct CDR3 sequences. The ten top clones hold under 8.5% of the sample.

From each donor, a roughly 2.7 ml peripheral blood sample was collected into PAXgene tubes and stored at -80 degrees C. Without any T cell sorting, total RNA was extracted from whole blood using the PAXgene blood miRNA kit on an automated QIAcube. Peripheral blood from monozygotic twin pairs, either concordant or discordant for inflammatory bowel disease, underwent deep TCRalpha and TCRbeta repertoire profiling that used unique molecular barcoding. Smoking habits were recorded for all twin pairs, with individuals classified as current, former or never smokers. With regard to this clonotype: The specificity of this receptor is unknown.

The CDR3 runs 16 residues from the cysteine to the phenylalanine. Nucleotide data are not available. Sequences DFQATT (CDR1) and SNEGSKA (CDR2) are obtained from the germline V gene (reference sequence). The sample comprised blood. This TCR derives from a human donor with ulcerative colitis or Crohn's disease, or a healthy co-twin of an affected twin (not recorded which). This chain joins TRBV20-1 to TRBJ2-7; TCRdb's D call of TRBD2 is untestable without DNA. CDR3 protein: CSAPEGSPAISSEQYF.